Listed below are T cell receptor beta chains from one sample, sequenced in a study of graft-versus-host responses after intestinal transplantation. Libraries were prepared by immunoSEQ multiplex PCR; TCRdb keeps only in-frame clonotypes and omits some of them. Of some 18,000 clones detected, 80% to 95% appear once; the ten largest clones hold approximately 1.9%. The sample was PBMCs, taken roughly 390 days after transplant. The origin of the receptors is a human patient who received an intestinal transplant, so some T cells may come from the graft donor. Each CDR3 is given with its conserved first and last residue. Each record gives: clone size, D gene, J gene, V gene, CDR3 length, CDR3 protein, CDR3 DNA. The D gene is left open where the match is weak. For some rows the clone size is stated as once, few or many, or as a class when expanded; others skip it.

size: NA
D: NA
J: TRBJ2-2
V: TRBV9
length: 11
CDR3: CASGETGELFF
DNA: TGTGCCAGCGGTGAAACCGGGGAGCTGTTTTTT

size: once
D: TRBD1
J: TRBJ2-7
V: TRBV28
length: 15
CDR3: CASTTGQGAIYEQYF
DNA: TGTGCCAGCACCACCGGTCAGGGGGCTATCTACGAGCAGTACTTC

size: NA
D: NA
J: TRBJ2-7
V: TRBV6-1
length: 14
CDR3: CASCSGTGVSEQYF
DNA: TGTGCCAGCTGCAGCGGGACAGGTGTCTCCGAGCAGTACTTC

size: once
D: NA
J: TRBJ2-3
V: TRBV6-1
length: 11
CDR3: CASEVSDTQYF
DNA: TGTGCCAGCGAGGTCTCAGATACGCAGTATTTT

size: NA
D: NA
J: TRBJ2-7
V: TRBV27
length: 13
CDR3: CASSPIQGYEQYF
DNA: TGTGCCAGCAGTCCAATCCAGGGCTACGAGCAGTACTTC

size: NA
D: NA
J: TRBJ1-3
V: TRBV7-9
length: 14
CDR3: CASSLAGGGNTIYF
DNA: TGTGCCAGCAGCTTAGCTGGGGGTGGAAACACCATATATTTT

size: NA
D: NA
J: TRBJ2-1
V: TRBV6-6
length: 13
CDR3: CASSRIANNEQFF
DNA: TGTGCCAGCAGTCGGATAGCGAACAATGAGCAGTTCTTC

size: NA
D: NA
J: TRBJ2-5
V: TRBV10-1
length: 13
CDR3: CASRVGEKETQYF
DNA: TGCGCCAGCCGAGTGGGAGAGAAAGAGACCCAGTACTTC

size: NA
D: NA
J: TRBJ1-1
V: TRBV6-6
length: 14
CDR3: CASRLGTENTEAFF
DNA: TGTGCCAGCAGACTAGGGACGGAGAACACTGAAGCTTTCTTT

size: NA
D: NA
J: TRBJ2-2
V: TRBV29-1
length: 13
CDR3: CSVVAGYTGELFF
DNA: TGCAGCGTTGTAGCAGGGTACACCGGGGAGCTGTTTTTT

size: NA
D: NA
J: TRBJ2-7
V: TRBV5-5
length: 13
CDR3: CASSLRGPTEQYF
DNA: TGTGCCAGCAGCTTGCGGGGTCCGACCGAGCAGTACTTC

size: NA
D: NA
J: TRBJ1-2
V: TRBV9
length: 14
CDR3: CASSPTDGLYGYTF
DNA: TGTGCCAGCAGCCCCACTGACGGACTCTATGGCTACACCTTC

size: NA
D: TRBD1
J: TRBJ2-3
V: TRBV4-1
length: 13
CDR3: CASSLQGVNTQYF
DNA: TGCGCCAGCAGCCTACAGGGGGTAAATACGCAGTATTTT

size: NA
D: NA
J: TRBJ1-2
V: TRBV7-9
length: 13
CDR3: CASSLLGRDGYTF
DNA: TGTGCCAGCAGCTTATTAGGCAGGGACGGCTACACCTTC

size: NA
D: TRBD1
J: TRBJ2-7
V: TRBV19
length: 16
CDR3: CASSITQTGGIYEQYF
DNA: TGTGCCAGTAGTATAACCCAGACAGGGGGAATCTACGAGCAGTACTTC

size: NA
D: TRBD1
J: TRBJ1-6
V: TRBV6-1
length: 16
CDR3: CASSELAGTGNSPLHF
DNA: TGTGCCAGCAGTGAACTAGCCGGGACAGGGAATTCACCCCTCCACTTT

size: NA
D: NA
J: TRBJ2-2
V: TRBV19
length: 14
CDR3: CASSRGGNTGELFF
DNA: TGTGCCAGTAGTAGAGGGGGGAACACCGGGGAGCTGTTTTTT

size: NA
D: TRBD1
J: TRBJ2-6
V: TRBV4-2
length: 22
CDR3: CASSQPSPGTGSKSSGANVLTF
DNA: TGTGCCAGCAGCCAACCCAGTCCCGGGACAGGGTCCAAGAGCTCTGGGGCCAACGTCCTGACTTTC

size: NA
D: NA
J: TRBJ2-1
V: TRBV9
length: 12
CDR3: CASSVGYGEQFF
DNA: TGTGCCAGCAGCGTAGGATACGGAGAGCAGTTCTTC

size: once
D: TRBD1
J: TRBJ2-5
V: TRBV5-6
length: 13
CDR3: CASSFGTEETQYF
DNA: TGTGCCAGCAGCTTTGGGACAGAAGAGACCCAGTACTTC

size: NA
D: NA
J: TRBJ2-3
V: TRBV6-5
length: 15
CDR3: CASSRPARGTDTQYF
DNA: TGTGCCAGCAGCCGACCCGCGCGAGGCACAGATACGCAGTATTTT

size: once
D: TRBD1
J: TRBJ1-5
V: TRBV5-8
length: 15
CDR3: CASSWPGTGNQPQHF
DNA: TGTGCCAGCAGCTGGCCCGGGACAGGCAATCAGCCCCAGCATTTT

size: NA
D: NA
J: TRBJ1-2
V: TRBV4-1
length: 13
CDR3: CASSQSTVYGYTF
DNA: TGCGCCAGCAGCCAATCGACTGTCTATGGCTACACCTTC

size: NA
D: NA
J: TRBJ2-7
V: TRBV7-9
length: 17
CDR3: CASSTEKTGTSAYEQYF
DNA: TGTGCCAGCAGCACAGAGAAGACAGGGACTTCCGCCTACGAGCAGTACTTC

size: NA
D: TRBD2
J: TRBJ2-5
V: TRBV6-5
length: 14
CDR3: CASTLLAGVETQYF
DNA: TGTGCCAGCACTCTACTAGCGGGGGTAGAGACCCAGTACTTC

size: NA
D: TRBD1
J: TRBJ1-6
V: TRBV27
length: 15
CDR3: CASSVRGQANSPLHF
DNA: TGTGCCAGCAGCGTAAGGGGACAGGCAAATTCACCCCTCCACTTT

size: NA
D: NA
J: TRBJ2-7
V: TRBV5-1
length: 11
CDR3: CASSLDDEQYF
DNA: TGCGCCAGCAGCTTGGACGACGAGCAGTACTTC

size: NA
D: NA
J: TRBJ1-1
V: TRBV4-2
length: 16
CDR3: CASSQEDSHMNTEAFF
DNA: TGTGCCAGCAGCCAAGAAGACAGTCACATGAACACTGAAGCTTTCTTT

size: NA
D: TRBD1
J: TRBJ1-1
V: TRBV5-5
length: 18
CDR3: CASSLKPPGTELNTEAFF
DNA: TGTGCCAGCAGCCTGAAACCTCCCGGGACAGAGTTGAACACTGAAGCTTTCTTT

size: NA
D: TRBD1
J: TRBJ2-1
V: TRBV18
length: 18
CDR3: CASSPPARITGGYNEQFF
DNA: TGTGCCAGCTCACCACCCGCTAGGATAACAGGGGGGTACAATGAGCAGTTCTTC

size: NA
D: NA
J: TRBJ1-1
V: TRBV4-1
length: 16
CDR3: CASSQGAATLNTEAFF
DNA: TGCGCCAGCAGCCAAGGGGCAGCAACATTGAACACTGAAGCTTTCTTT

size: NA
D: NA
J: TRBJ1-1
V: TRBV5-1
length: 17
CDR3: CASSLVGRGYRDTEAFF
DNA: TGCGCCAGCAGCTTGGTGGGCCGAGGGTATAGGGACACTGAAGCTTTCTTT

size: NA
D: NA
J: TRBJ2-2
V: TRBV4-1
length: 14
CDR3: CASSQDTGPGELFF
DNA: TGCGCCAGCAGCCAGGATACCGGCCCCGGGGAGCTGTTTTTT

size: NA
D: NA
J: TRBJ1-2
V: TRBV5-1
length: 16
CDR3: CASLDISVRKNYGYTF
DNA: TGCGCCAGCTTAGACATATCGGTTCGAAAGAACTATGGCTACACCTTC

size: NA
D: TRBD2
J: TRBJ2-7
V: TRBV6-5
length: 14
CDR3: CASSYSASGYEQYF
DNA: TGTGCCAGCAGTTACTCGGCTAGCGGTTACGAGCAGTACTTC

size: NA
D: NA
J: TRBJ2-7
V: TRBV13
length: 16
CDR3: CASSAGTLDYSYEQYF
DNA: TGTGCCAGCAGCGCAGGGACACTGGATTATTCCTACGAGCAGTACTTC

size: NA
D: TRBD2
J: TRBJ2-7
V: TRBV7-9
length: 17
CDR3: CASSPGLAGDLSYEQYF
DNA: TGTGCCAGCAGCCCCGGACTAGCGGGGGATCTCTCCTACGAGCAGTACTTC

size: once
D: NA
J: TRBJ2-2
V: TRBV6-4
length: 17
CDR3: CASSDSGGGEVTGELFF
DNA: TGTGCCAGCAGTGACTCTGGCGGCGGCGAGGTCACCGGGGAGCTGTTTTTT

size: few
D: NA
J: TRBJ1-3
V: TRBV19
length: 15
CDR3: CASSTRVSSGNTIYF
DNA: TGTGCCAGTAGTACCCGGGTATCATCTGGAAACACCATATATTTT

size: NA
D: TRBD1
J: TRBJ1-2
V: TRBV28
length: 14
CDR3: CATPQRRGGNGYTF
DNA: TGTGCCACCCCTCAAAGGCGAGGGGGCAACGGCTACACCTTC

size: NA
D: NA
J: TRBJ1-1
V: TRBV6-1
length: 14
CDR3: CASSDSWGNTEAFF
DNA: TGTGCCAGCAGTGACAGTTGGGGGAACACTGAAGCTTTCTTT

size: NA
D: TRBD1
J: TRBJ1-1
V: TRBV6-5
length: 15
CDR3: CASSGTGTGDNEAFF
DNA: TGTGCCAGCAGTGGAACCGGGACAGGGGACAATGAAGCTTTCTTT

size: NA
D: TRBD1
J: TRBJ1-5
V: TRBV4-1
length: 14
CDR3: CASSPTGDNQPQHF
DNA: TGCGCCAGCAGCCCGACAGGGGACAATCAGCCCCAGCATTTT

size: NA
D: TRBD2
J: TRBJ2-2
V: TRBV6-4
length: 14
CDR3: CAGSEGLATGELFF
DNA: TGTGCCGGCAGTGAGGGACTAGCCACCGGGGAGCTGTTTTTT

size: NA
D: NA
J: TRBJ2-1
V: TRBV27
length: 12
CDR3: CASSQGLSEQFF
DNA: TGTGCCAGCAGTCAGGGGTTGAGTGAGCAGTTCTTC

size: NA
D: NA
J: TRBJ1-1
V: TRBV4-3
length: 13
CDR3: CASSHRGNTEAFF
DNA: TGCGCCAGCAGCCATCGGGGGAACACTGAAGCTTTCTTT

size: NA
D: TRBD1
J: TRBJ1-3
V: TRBV6-5
length: 13
CDR3: CASSRQGGNTIYF
DNA: TGTGCCAGCAGCCGACAGGGTGGAAACACCATATATTTT

size: NA
D: TRBD2
J: TRBJ2-7
V: TRBV10-3
length: 13
CDR3: CAGGGLAGSEQYF
DNA: TGTGCCGGGGGGGGACTAGCGGGATCCGAGCAGTACTTC

size: NA
D: TRBD2
J: TRBJ2-7
V: TRBV10-3
length: 17
CDR3: CAIRGTSGRRGKNEQYF
DNA: TGTGCCATCAGAGGGACTAGCGGGAGAAGGGGAAAAAACGAGCAGTACTTC

size: once
D: NA
J: TRBJ2-7
V: TRBV2
length: 16
CDR3: CASRDFLVAASYEQYF
DNA: TGTGCCAGCAGGGACTTTTTGGTAGCGGCCTCCTACGAGCAGTACTTC